The 18 T cell receptor beta chains below were found in one sample sequenced in a study of cytomegalovirus exposure and HLA in healthy donors. PCR was performed using 60 Vbeta and 13 Jbeta primers. Data came from immunoSEQ multiplex PCR; TCRdb stores just in-frame clones and leaves some out. The sample lists approximately 54,000 clones; about four fifths were seen once. The sample consisted of PBMCs. Source of these receptors: a woman aged 18-29 years in good health and CMV-seronegative.

The chain joins TRBV6-1 to TRBJ1-1; D might be TRBD1 (5 bases). The CDR3 length is 13 residues. Between the trimmed V and J ends, which lost 6 bases and 0 bases, there was a span of 8 bases. Looked up from germline, CDR1 is MNHNS and CDR2 is SASEGT. The CDR3 loop reads CASSTTVNTEAFF. The CDR3 DNA follows: TGTGCCAGCAGCACGACAGTGAACACTGAAGCTTTCTTT.

The chain couples TRBV7-9 to TRBJ2-1; 7 nucleotides agree with TRBD2. CDR1 SEHNR and CDR2 FQNEAQ come from the germline V gene (reference sequence). The CDR3 spans 16 residues. Losses at the gene ends were 5 bases for V and 9 bases for J; bases not matched to a gene: 16. In DNA form, the CDR3 reads TGTGCCAGCAGCCCACGGTGGGGATTCCGGGGGGTTGAGCAGTTCTTC. Translating gives CASSPRWGFRGVEQFF. The variable domain in full, completed from reference TRBV7-9 and TRBJ2-1, reads DTGVSQNPRHKITKRGQNVTFRCDPISEHNRLYWYRQTLGQGPEFLTYFQNEAQLEKSRLLSDRFSAERPKGSFSTLEIQRTEQGDSAMYLCASSPRWGFRGVEQFFGPGTRLTVL.

This clone was picked up one time. J is TRBJ1-2 and V is TRBV15; 11 nucleotides line up with TRBD1. The CDR3 has 16 amino acids. J gave up 8 bases and V 4 bases, and 12 bases lay outside the gene matches. Germline values: CDR1 LNHNV, CDR2 YYDKDF (reference sequence). The chain's CDR3 is CATSTSDRGPGWGYTF. For the CDR3, the DNA is TGTGCCACCAGCACCTCGGACAGGGGGCCGGGGTGGGGCTACACCTTC.

V and J are TRBV30 and TRBJ1-2; no definite D call. V lost 0 bases, J lost 8 bases, and 16 bases lay in between. Per the germline V gene, CDR1 is GTSNPN and CDR2 is SVGIG (reference sequence). The CDR3 length is 14 residues. Here the CDR3 reads CAWSVGPDGRGYTF. As DNA, the CDR3 is TGTGCCTGGAGTGTAGGCCCGGACGGGAGGGGCTACACCTTC.

The chain has TRBV11-2 and TRBJ2-7; D possibly corresponds to TRBD1 (5 bases). The germline gives CDR1 SGHAT, CDR2 FQNNGV. Trimming left V 1 base short and J 7 bases short, with 14 bases between. The CDR3 has 14 amino acids. The CDR3 spells CASSLGGPVREQYF. The CDR3 DNA is TGTGCCAGCAGCTTAGGGGGCCCTGTACGGGAGCAGTACTTC.

This clone was detected only once. The chain combines TRBV19 with TRBJ2-1; TRBD2 matches at 7 bases. With 3 bases clipped from V and 2 bases from J, the junction kept 4 bases outside the gene matches. CDR1 and CDR2 (germline): LNHDA, SQIVND (reference sequence). This CDR3 region has 15 residues. CDR3 nucleotides: TGTGCCAGTAGTATGGCCAGCGGGGCCTACAATGAGCAGTTCTTC. Its protein product is CASSMASGAYNEQFF.

The rearrangement links TRBV18 to TRBJ2-7; D is uncertain. The V and J ends lost 3 bases and 9 bases respectively, with 12 bases between them. The CDR3 has 12 residues. Germline assignment: CDR1 KGHSH and CDR2 LQKENI. The CDR3 nucleotides are TGTGCCAGCTCACCGGGCTCGTTTGTGCAGTACTTC. Translated: CASSPGSFVQYF.

V gene TRBV6-1 combines with J gene TRBJ2-7; D is possibly TRBD1 (5 bases). Per germline, CDR1 MNHNS and CDR2 SASEGT. The CDR3 runs to 13 residues. The ends were cut back, 4 bases at V and 3 bases at J, with 10 bases in the middle. The CDR3 sequence is CASSVDSNYEQYF. DNA for the CDR3: TGTGCCAGCAGTGTCGACAGCAACTACGAGCAGTACTTC.

The rearrangement uses TRBV9 and TRBJ1-2; a weak D match, TRBD1 (5 bases). The CDR3 runs 13 residues. The V end lost 4 bases, the J end lost 6 bases, and 13 bases lay between the germline ends. Per germline, CDR1 SGDLS and CDR2 YYNGEE. The CDR3 reads CASSLSGVNGYTF. CDR3 nucleotide sequence: TGTGCCAGCAGCTTGTCGGGGGTGAATGGCTACACCTTC.

The V call is TRBV7-8, the J call TRBJ1-1; 7 positions match TRBD1. Unmatched junction bases numbered 10, after V lost 5 bases and J lost 4 bases. Germline loops: CDR1 SGHVS, CDR2 FQNEAQ. The CDR3 is made up of 15 amino acids. CDR3 DNA sequence: TGTGCCAGCAGCACCCGGACAGGAGCGGGCACTGAAGCTTTCTTT. This gives the protein CASSTRTGAGTEAFF.

This chain connects TRBV28 to TRBJ1-4; 7 nucleotides agree with TRBD1. J gave up 0 bases and V 5 bases, and 3 bases lay outside the gene matches. The CDR3 spans 15 residues. Germline loops: CDR1 MDHEN, CDR2 SYDVKM. The CDR3 DNA reads as TGTGCCAGCAGTGGGACAGTTGCAACTAATGAAAAACTGTTTTTT. The encoded protein is CASSGTVATNEKLFF.

This chain uses TRBV5-1 with TRBJ1-2; 9 bases are shared with TRBD1. The CDR3 sequence is 14 residues long. Germline trimming cut 7 bases from V and 4 bases from J; bases unmatched to any gene: 8. Per germline, CDR1 SGHRS and CDR2 YFSETQ. CDR3: CASARTGEVYGYTF. CDR3 in DNA: TGCGCCAGCGCAAGGACAGGGGAGGTCTATGGCTACACCTTC.

The chain links TRBV30 to TRBJ2-2; D is perhaps TRBD2 (6 bases). This CDR3 has 15 residues. Trimming cost V 3 bases and J 1 base, with 12 bases left between them. Germline assignment: CDR1 GTSNPN and CDR2 SVGIG (reference sequence). The CDR3 nucleotides read TGTGCCTGGAGGGTGCGGGAAGTGAACACCGGGGAGCTGTTTTTT. Amino acids: CAWRVREVNTGELFF.

V usage is TRBV28 and J usage is TRBJ2-5; D gene ambiguous. Germline V CDR1 and CDR2: MDHEN, SYDVKM. The CDR3 is 12 amino acids. Trimming removed 5 bases from V and 11 bases from J, with 15 bases in between. The CDR3 DNA reads as TGTGCCAGCAGTCCCTTCGGGTCTGAGCAGTACTTC. Its protein product is CASSPFGSEQYF.

This chain uses TRBV5-6 with TRBJ1-2, with 9 nucleotides matching TRBD1. V was clipped by 2 bases and J by 5 bases; unmatched bases: 7. Germline V lookup: CDR1 SGHDT, CDR2 YYEEEE. The CDR3 length is 15 residues. The CDR3 sequence is CASSLNRGRVYGYTF. The CDR3, as DNA: TGTGCCAGCAGCTTAAACAGGGGGCGCGTGTATGGCTACACCTTC.

The chain combines TRBV6-4 with TRBJ1-1, with D perhaps TRBD1 (6 bases). Germline V gene data show CDR1 as MRHNA and CDR2 as SNTAGT. V was cut by 8 bases and J by 1 base, with 11 bases left in between. The CDR3 covers 13 residues. CDR3 in amino acids: CASGQDRNTEAFF. As DNA, the CDR3 is TGTGCCAGCGGCCAGGACAGGAACACTGAAGCTTTCTTT.

This clone was detected only a few times. The rearrangement joins TRBV5-4 to TRBJ1-6; TRBD1 matches 11 bases. Unmatched junction bases numbered 5, after V lost 2 bases and J lost 10 bases. Germline CDR1 and CDR2: SGHNT and YYREEE (reference sequence). The CDR3 runs to 15 residues. The CDR3 loop reads CASSFSGTGGSPLHF. In nucleotides, the CDR3 is TGTGCCAGCAGCTTTTCCGGGACAGGGGGATCACCCCTCCACTTT.

V and J are TRBV10-2 and TRBJ1-5; D might be TRBD1 (5 bases). Germline loops: CDR1 WSHSY, CDR2 SAAADI. This CDR3 contains 15 residues. V dropped 6 bases and J dropped 4 bases, with 16 bases sitting between them. Written as DNA, the CDR3 is TGCGCCAGCAGCCCCAGAGTGGGGGGGAATCAGCCCCAGCATTTT. This sequence encodes CASSPRVGGNQPQHF.